The rows below give T cell receptor beta chains drawn from one sample of a study of blood T cell repertoires in COVID-19. This table comes from immunoSEQ multiplex PCR, and its TCRdb copy is limited to in-frame clones, with some not included. This repertoire shows approximately 200,000 clones, roughly 80% found once; its top ten account for roughly 7.6%. Sequencing input: peripheral blood. The receptors were gathered from a woman of 80 years or more with COVID-19, enrolled during active disease. CDR3s include the opening cysteine and the closing phenylalanine or tryptophan. The D gene is left open where the match is weak. The size field is filled for only some rows; it gives once, few, many or a size class.

d_call	v_call	j_call	clone_size	cdr3_nt	cdr3_aa
-	TRBV7-8	TRBJ2-7	-	TGTGCCAGCAGCGCCGCGGGGGCGGGGGAGCAGTACTTC	CASSAAGAGEQYF
-	TRBV5-1	TRBJ2-5	-	TGCGCCAGTGCGATAGAGGAGACCCAGTACTTC	CASAIEETQYF
TRBD1	TRBV6-5	TRBJ1-2	-	TGTGCCAGCAAAAAGACAGGGGACCGTGGCTACACCTTC	CASKKTGDRGYTF
TRBD1	TRBV5-3	TRBJ2-2	-	TGTGCCAGAAGTCTTAGGGGGCGTGGGAACACCGGGGAGCTGTTTTTT	CARSLRGRGNTGELFF
-	TRBV28	TRBJ1-6	-	TGTGCCAGCGGGGGGGTAAGACGGCTTTTGGCCCTCCACTTT	CASGGVRRLLALHF
-	TRBV28	TRBJ1-4	once	TGTGCCAGCAGTTTAGGTTGGGGGCGCCAGGGGAAACTGTTTTTT	CASSLGWGRQGKLFF
-	TRBV18	TRBJ2-2	-	TGTGCCAGCTCACCGATGAGTGGCGGGGAGCTGTTTTTT	CASSPMSGGELFF
-	TRBV4-1	TRBJ2-7	-	TGCGCCAGCAGCCAGCAAGAACCGGTCTACGAGCAGTACTTC	CASSQQEPVYEQYF
TRBD2	TRBV5-5	TRBJ2-7	-	TGTGCCAGCAGCTTCTGGGACTACTCCTACGAGCAGTACTTC	CASSFWDYSYEQYF
-	TRBV7-9	TRBJ1-1	-	TGTGCCAGCAGCTTCGGGGGACCGACAGAAGCTTTCTTT	CASSFGGPTEAFF
-	TRBV7-9	TRBJ2-4	-	TGTGCCAGCGAGGAGGGGACCAAAAACATTCAGTACTTC	CASEEGTKNIQYF
-	TRBV5-1	TRBJ2-5	-	TGCGCCAGCAGCCCGGGGGCGGGGGAGGAGACCCAGTACTTC	CASSPGAGEETQYF
-	TRBV6-5	TRBJ1-2	few	TGTGCCAGCAGTCAGGCAGGGTACTATGGCTACACCTTC	CASSQAGYYGYTF
-	TRBV6-5	TRBJ1-1	-	TGTGCCAGCAGTTACCTCGTTGGGTCCTCGGGGGCTGAAGCTTTCTTT	CASSYLVGSSGAEAFF
-	TRBV2	TRBJ2-2	once	TGTGCCAGCAATCCTTTAGGGGAGGCCGGGGAGCTGTTTTTT	CASNPLGEAGELFF
TRBD1	TRBV27	TRBJ2-7	-	TGTGCCAGCAGACCCGGGACAGCGGATATCTACGAGCAGTACTTC	CASRPGTADIYEQYF
TRBD2	TRBV3-1/TRBV3-2	TRBJ2-3	-	TGTGCCAGCAGCCAAGATTGGGTAGGACTAGGTCGAGATACGCAGTATTTT	CASSQDWVGLGRDTQYF
-	TRBV24-1	TRBJ1-1	-	TGTGCCACCAGTGATCCAGACACTGAAGCTTTCTTT	CATSDPDTEAFF